Included here is one TCR beta chain sequence, with context. The entry originates in a study of graft-versus-host responses after intestinal transplantation. Produced via immunoSEQ multiplex PCR; TCRdb's table is partial and in-frame only. The repertoire consists of 9,500 to 15,000 clones, with 93% occurring once and the leading ten covering roughly 20%. Germline values: CDR1 SGHAT, CDR2 FQDESV (reference sequence). CDR3 length equals 15 residues. V shed 1 base and J shed 4 bases, with 14 bases lying between them. This rearrangement joins TRBV11-1 to TRBJ2-7, with D possibly being TRBD1 (5 bases). Sequencing used PBMCs, obtained less than 110 days after intestinal transplant. This clonotype was obtained from a human patient who received an intestinal transplant, so some T cells may come from the graft donor. The CDR3 loop is CASSLGQGTVYEQYF. The CDR3 region has the DNA TGTGCCAGCAGCTTAGGTCAGGGTACTGTGTACGAGCAGTACTTC.